One sample yielded the 12 T cell receptor beta chains listed below, sequenced in a study of blood T cell repertoires in COVID-19. Sequenced by immunoSEQ multiplex PCR; TCRdb stores in-frame clones only, minus some. The repertoire holds about 48,000 clones, 85% seen once, with almost 6% in the top ten. Sequenced sample: peripheral blood. These TCRs come from a woman aged 55-70 years with acute or convalescent COVID-19.

The gene calls are TRBV5-4 and TRBJ2-2, with 10 bases fitting TRBD2. CDR1 SGHNT and CDR2 YYREEE come from the germline V gene (reference sequence). V lost 3 bases to trimming and J lost 6 bases; unmatched junction nucleotides: 8. CDR3 size: 16 residues. The CDR3 DNA reads as TGTGCCAGCAGCTCTCAAGCGGGAGGGCCCTCCGGGGAGCTGTTTTTT. Translating it yields CASSSQAGGPSGELFF.

The CDR3 reads CASSSRIAGVRRELFF. CDR3 bases: TGTGCCAGCAGCTCAAGGATAGCCGGGGTCCGGCGGGAGCTGTTTTTT. This chain uses TRBV13 with TRBJ2-2; a possible D gene is TRBD2 (5 bases). Trimming removed 4 bases at V and 9 bases at J, with 21 bases between. The CDR3 length is 16 residues. Germline V gene data show CDR1 as PRHDT and CDR2 as FYEKMQ (reference sequence). The variable domain in full, with the rest retrieved from reference TRBV13 and TRBJ2-2, is AAGVIQSPRHLIKEKRETATLKCYPIPRHDTVYWYQQGPGQDPQFLISFYEKMQSDKGSIPDRFSAQQFSDYHSELNMSSLELGDSALYFCASSSRIAGVRRELFFGEGSRLTVL.

The chain carries TRBV5-4 and TRBJ2-2, with a possible D match to TRBD1 (5 bases). Germline assignment: CDR1 SGHNT and CDR2 YYREEE (reference sequence). The CDR3 is made up of 16 amino acids. V gave up 4 bases and J gave up 5 bases, with 18 bases separating them. The CDR3 DNA follows: TGTGCCAGCAGCAGGTTCCGGGCGGCAGGGACCGGGGAGCTGTTTTTT. It is translated as CASSRFRAAGTGELFF.

The chain couples TRBV6-2 or TRBV6-3 to TRBJ1-2, with unresolved D. CDR3 length: 14 amino acids. Germline values: CDR1 MNHEY, CDR2 SVGEGT. V lost 5 bases to trimming and J lost 1 base, with 11 bases between them. This CDR3 reads CASSAGSDNYGYTF. The CDR3 region has the DNA TGTGCCAGCAGTGCCGGGAGTGATAACTATGGCTACACCTTC.

This sequence joins TRBV5-1 and TRBJ2-5; possible D gene TRBD2, 6 bases. CDR1 and CDR2 from the germline V gene are SGHRS and YFSETQ. Between the trimmed V and J ends, which lost 0 bases and 0 bases, there was a span of 12 bases. The CDR3 totals 16 residues. The CDR3 DNA sequence: TGCGCCAGCAGCTTGGGAGGAGGGTTAGACCAAGAGACCCAGTACTTC. Residues: CASSLGGGLDQETQYF. Looking up the rest from reference TRBV5-1 and TRBJ2-5 gives the full variable domain: KAGVTQTPRYLIKTRGQQVTLSCSPISGHRSVSWYQQTPGQGLQFLFEYFSETQRNKGNFPGRFSGRQFSNSRSEMNVSTLELGDSALYLCASSLGGGLDQETQYFGPGTRLLVL.

The V gene is TRBV10-2, the J gene TRBJ2-6, with D maybe TRBD1 (6 bases). Germline V CDR1 and CDR2: WSHSY, SAAADI. This CDR3 comprises 16 residues. With 1 base removed from V and 0 bases from J, the gap between germline ends came to 7 bases. The CDR3 is CASSEYRASGANVLTF. Here the CDR3 DNA reads TGCGCCAGCAGTGAGTACAGGGCCTCTGGGGCCAACGTCCTGACTTTC.

The rearrangement uses TRBV4-2 and TRBJ1-3, with D hard to call. This CDR3 has 14 residues. CDR1 LGHNA and CDR2 YNFKEQ come from the germline V gene. V was shortened by 2 bases and J by 6 bases, with 11 bases between the two germline ends. Written as DNA, the CDR3 is TGTGCCAGCAGCCAAAAAACAAACGAAAACACCATATATTTT. Protein: CASSQKTNENTIYF.

This clone was seen only once. This sequence joins TRBV7-2 and TRBJ2-5; maybe TRBD1 (6 bases). The CDR3 length is 17 residues. V was trimmed by 1 base and J by 2 bases, leaving 17 bases between them. Germline V CDR1 and CDR2: SGHTA, FQGNSA. As DNA, the CDR3 is TGTGCCAGCAGCTTAGGCTGGGGGCGCGAGATACAAGAGACCCAGTACTTC. Translated, it gives CASSLGWGREIQETQYF.

V usage is TRBV9 and J usage is TRBJ2-1; perhaps TRBD1 as D (6 bases). V lost 5 bases and J lost 7, with 16 bases in between. The CDR3 totals 14 residues. Germline CDR1 is SGDLS and CDR2 is YYNGEE. Here the CDR3 DNA reads TGTGCCAGCAGTGCAGGGGCCGTCGGGAATGAGCAGTTCTTC. This sequence encodes CASSAGAVGNEQFF.

The chain links TRBV7-9 to TRBJ2-7; no definite D call. Germline CDR1 reads SEHNR; CDR2 reads FQNEAQ (reference sequence). The CDR3 runs to 12 residues. Trimming removed 3 bases at V and 2 bases at J, with 5 bases between. CDR3 in DNA: TGTGCCAGCAGCTTCCCCACCTACGAGCAGTACTTC. Amino acids: CASSFPTYEQYF.

V gene TRBV27 combines with J gene TRBJ2-1, with 12 positions matching TRBD1. Germline V gives CDR1 MNHEY, CDR2 SMNVEV (reference sequence). This CDR3 comprises 21 residues. With 5 bases clipped from V and 7 bases from J, the junction kept 24 bases outside the gene matches. DNA of the CDR3: TGTGCCAGCAGTCCCAGAGACCGGGACAGGGGGCCCCAAGTCAACTTTAATGAGCAGTTCTTC. This sequence encodes CASSPRDRDRGPQVNFNEQFF.

This clone was detected only once. The chain employs TRBV10-3 and TRBJ1-1; D is uncertain. The CDR3 has 11 residues. Deletions cut 4 bases from V and 6 bases from J, with 6 bases between. Germline V gene lookup returns CDR1 ENHRY and CDR2 SYGVKD. Here the CDR3 reads CAISGGSEAFF. Written as DNA, the CDR3 is TGTGCCATCAGTGGAGGTTCTGAAGCTTTCTTT.